These 15 T cell receptor beta chains originate from one sample sequenced in a study of blood T cell repertoires in COVID-19. The method was immunoSEQ multiplex PCR; TCRdb's version includes in-frame clones alone and lacks a portion of them. Altogether more than 200,000 clones are present, 85% to 90% being singletons, with the ten largest covering about 2.5%. The sequenced sample was peripheral blood. These receptors were collected from a man aged 30-40 years with COVID-19, enrolled during active disease.

In this sample, this clone turned up a few times. Within the sample, other DNA sequences also encode this same CDR3. DNA of the CDR3: TGTGCCACCAGCAGAGATAGGACAGGGGGCTACGAGCAGTACTTC. Translated, it gives CATSRDRTGGYEQYF. The chain has TRBV15 and TRBJ2-7; 10 bases are shared with TRBD1. Germline values: CDR1 LNHNV, CDR2 YYDKDF (reference sequence). This CDR3 contains 15 residues. V dropped 0 bases and J dropped 3; count of bases not matched to a gene: 2. Variable domain in full (rest from reference TRBV15 and TRBJ2-7): DAMVIQNPRYQVTQFGKPVTLSCSQTLNHNVMYWYQQKSSQAPKLLFHYYDKDFNNEADTPDNFQSRRPNTSFCFLDIRSPGLGDTAMYLCATSRDRTGGYEQYFGPGTRLTVT.

The chain combines TRBV6-5 with TRBJ2-1; D uncertain. This CDR3 has 15 residues. Germline CDR1 and CDR2: MNHEY and SVGAGI. Trimming left V 0 bases short and J 0 bases short, with 6 bases between. CDR3 region: CASSYSGNSYNEQFF. The CDR3 region has the DNA TGTGCCAGCAGTTACTCGGGCAACTCCTACAATGAGCAGTTCTTC.

The chain has TRBV28 and TRBJ2-7; D is undetermined. V was shortened by 6 bases and J by 3 bases, with 9 bases between the two germline ends. The CDR3 length is 12 residues. CDR1 MDHEN and CDR2 SYDVKM come from the germline V gene. CDR3 in amino acids: CASRRRIYEQYF. The CDR3 nucleotides read TGTGCCAGCAGACGCAGGATCTACGAGCAGTACTTC.

This chain's CDR3 is CASSLRKAGGPGEQFF. The DNA for the CDR3 is TGTGCCAGCAGCCTCAGAAAAGCGGGAGGGCCGGGTGAGCAGTTCTTC. The J gene is TRBJ2-1, the V gene TRBV3-1 (or the pseudogene TRBV3-2); 10 bases align to TRBD2. Germline V CDR1 and CDR2: LGHDT, YNNKEL (reference sequence). The V gene end was trimmed by 4 bases and the J gene end by 9 bases; junction bases not matched to a gene: 12. The CDR3 has 16 residues.

V and J are TRBV14 and TRBJ1-2; TRBD1 agrees at 7 bases. The ends lost 4 bases at V and 8 bases at J; junction bases unmatched: 7. The length of the CDR3 is 13 residues. Germline CDR1 reads SGHDN; CDR2 reads FVKESK. The CDR3 here is CASSPRQGEGYTF. The CDR3 DNA reads as TGTGCCAGCAGCCCCCGACAGGGAGAGGGCTACACCTTC.

V is TRBV3-1 (or the pseudogene TRBV3-2) and J is TRBJ1-2; D is uncertain. The CDR3 is made up of 15 amino acids. Trimming cost V 1 base and J 0 bases, with 9 bases left between them. CDR1 is LGHDT and CDR2 is YNNKEL in the germline V gene (reference sequence). CDR3 DNA sequence: TGTGCCAGCAGCCAAGGGTTGGACTCTAACTATGGCTACACCTTC. Its protein is CASSQGLDSNYGYTF.

V and J are TRBV4-2 and TRBJ2-6; D unresolved. This CDR3 spans 15 amino acids. CDR1 LGHNA and CDR2 YNFKEQ come from the germline V gene. V was cut by 0 bases and J by 0 bases, with 3 bases left in between. As DNA, the CDR3 is TGTGCCAGCAGCCAAGACAGCTCTGGGGCCAACGTCCTGACTTTC. Translation: CASSQDSSGANVLTF.

The chain employs TRBV6-5 and TRBJ1-6; the match to TRBD1 covers 8 bases. This CDR3 is built from 14 residues. Germline lookup yields CDR1 MNHEY and CDR2 SVGAGI. Losses at the gene ends were 6 bases for V and 7 bases for J; bases not matched to a gene: 5. The CDR3 DNA reads as TGTGCCAGCAGCCGACAGGGGTACAATTCACCCCTCCACTTT. The encoded protein is CASSRQGYNSPLHF.

This chain links TRBV7-2 with TRBJ2-7; TRBD1 matches at 10 bases. CDR1 and CDR2 (germline): SGHTA, FQGNSA. There are 16 residues in the CDR3. V shed 5 bases, J shed 3 bases, and the junction held 10 bases outside the gene matches. CDR3 loop: CASSPGPGTGDYEQYF. The CDR3 nucleotides are TGTGCCAGCAGCCCCGGCCCCGGGACAGGGGACTACGAGCAGTACTTC.

V and J are TRBV27 and TRBJ1-1; D is undetermined. This CDR3 has 11 residues. Germline V lookup: CDR1 MNHEY, CDR2 SMNVEV (reference sequence). Deletions cut 4 bases from V and 7 bases from J, with 7 bases between. CDR3 sequence (DNA): TGTGCCAGCAGTTCCGCGGGTGAAGCTTTCTTT. It yields the protein CASSSAGEAFF.

This chain joins TRBV7-6 and TRBJ2-2; 7 bases align to TRBD1. This CDR3 contains 16 residues. Germline values: CDR1 SGHVS, CDR2 FNYEAQ. V gave up 5 bases and J gave up 3 bases; unmatched junction bases: 9. DNA of the CDR3: TGTGCCAGCAGCGCTCCCCGACAGGGAGACACCGGGGAGCTGTTTTTT. Translated: CASSAPRQGDTGELFF. Variable domain in full (rest from reference TRBV7-6 and TRBJ2-2): GAGVSQSPRYKVTKRGQDVALRCDPISGHVSLYWYRQALGQGPEFLTYFNYEAQQDKSGLPNDRFSAERPEGSISTLTIQRTEQRDSAMYRCASSAPRQGDTGELFFGEGSRLTVL.

The CDR3 coding sequence is TGTGCCTGGAGTAGCGGGAGTTTGCATGAGCAGTTCTTC. Translating gives CAWSSGSLHEQFF. The chain is built from TRBV30 and TRBJ2-1; TRBD2 matches at 8 bases. Looked up from germline, CDR1 is GTSNPN and CDR2 is SVGIG (reference sequence). The V and J ends lost 2 bases and 8 bases, in that order; junction bases with no gene match: 5. This CDR3 is 13 amino acids long.

With respect to this clone: In the same sample, other DNA sequences code for this CDR3. J is TRBJ1-4 and V is TRBV21-1; no check of the table's D call, TRBD1, against the DNA was made. TRBV21-1 is flagged as a pseudogene. The CDR3 sequence is 18 residues long. CDR3 sequence: CASSSRYRDRVAEEKLFF. Here the CDR3 DNA reads TGTGCCAGCAGCTCGCGATACCGGGACAGGGTAGCGGAAGAAAAACTGTTTTTT.

The chain joins TRBV2 to TRBJ2-2; no definite D call. The length of the CDR3 is 15 residues. Per germline, CDR1 SNHLY and CDR2 FYNNEI. With 1 base removed from V and 0 bases from J, the gap between germline ends came to 6 bases. CDR3 residues: CASSEGAANTGELFF. CDR3 coding DNA: TGTGCCAGCAGTGAAGGGGCAGCGAACACCGGGGAGCTGTTTTTT.

The CDR3 loop is CASSPGLAGMNSNTGELFF. The CDR3 DNA sequence: TGTGCCAGCTCACCCGGACTAGCGGGGATGAATTCGAACACCGGGGAGCTGTTTTTT. J is TRBJ2-2 and V is TRBV18; 12 bases fit TRBD2. V was clipped by 3 bases and J by 0 bases; unmatched bases: 8. This CDR3 is 19 amino acids long. CDR1 and CDR2 from the germline V gene are KGHSH and LQKENI.